A single sample gave rise to the 30 T cell receptor beta chains below, sequenced in a study of Graves' ophthalmopathy and Graves' hyperthyroidism. The study amplified TCR beta CDR3 regions using RNA transcripts. The first-round RT-PCR employed HTBI primers together with the Qiagen OneStep RT-PCR kit. A multiplex PCR was then performed as the second round. From the multiplex PCR reads, TCRdb called clonotypes with MiXCR, one entry per CDR3 protein. The sample yields about 220,000 distinct CDR3 sequences, about 22% seen once. Specimen: peripheral blood. Every receptor here comes from a woman between 45 and 60 years old with Graves' ophthalmopathy.

V and J are TRBV5-1 and TRBJ2-7; 8 bases fit TRBD2. This CDR3 contains 17 residues. Trimming took 4 bases from V and 0 from J; bases not matched to a gene: 12. Looked up from germline, CDR1 is SGHRS and CDR2 is YFSETQ. DNA of the CDR3: TGCGCCAGCAGCCAACCCAGTGCGGGAGGTTACTCCTACGAGCAGTACTTC. Translating it yields CASSQPSAGGYSYEQYF.

This clonotype was observed at least ten times. The CDR3 bases are TGCAGTGCTAGAGCTTCGTCACAGCTCACTGAAGCTTTCTTT. Its translation is CSARASSQLTEAFF. This chain links TRBV20-1 with TRBJ1-1; D not resolved. Trimming removed 1 base at V and 4 bases at J, with 13 bases between. The CDR3 loop spans 14 amino acids. CDR1 is DFQATT and CDR2 is SNEGSKA in the germline V gene (reference sequence).

This sequence joins TRBV7-2 and TRBJ2-7; no clear D gene. V lost 0 bases and J lost 3, with 9 bases in between. Germline V gives CDR1 SGHTA, CDR2 FQGNSA. The CDR3 runs 14 residues. The CDR3 region has the DNA TGTGCCAGCAGCTTAGCAGCAGCCGGCTACGAGCAGTACTTC. Translation: CASSLAAAGYEQYF. The whole variable domain, filled in from reference TRBV7-2 and TRBJ2-7, reads GAGVSQSPSNKVTEKGKDVELRCDPISGHTALYWYRQSLGQGLEFLIYFQGNSAPDKSGLPSDRFSAERTGGSVSTLTIQRTQQEDSAVYLCASSLAAAGYEQYFGPGTRLTVT.

The chain employs TRBV10-3 and TRBJ1-6, with D unclear. Trimming shortened V by 3 bases and J by 10 bases, and 10 bases separated the two germline ends. Germline CDR1 ENHRY, CDR2 SYGVKD. The CDR3 has 13 residues. The CDR3 sequence: CAISDSPGSPLHF. The DNA of the CDR3 is TGTGCCATCAGTGACAGTCCGGGCTCACCCCTCCACTTT.

This clonotype was seen a few times. V gene TRBV29-1 combines with J gene TRBJ2-5, with D perhaps assigned TRBD1 or TRBD2 (6 bases each). Deletions cut 8 bases from V and 5 bases from J, with 15 bases between. This CDR3 contains 12 residues. CDR1 is SQVTM and CDR2 is ANQGSEA in the germline V gene. CDR3 nucleotides: TGCAGCCGGGGGCCGGGCGAGGAGACCCAGTACTTC. Translating it yields CSRGPGEETQYF.

This clonotype was detected ten times or more. The chain is built from TRBV28 and TRBJ2-5; tentative D call: TRBD1 (6 bases). The V end was cut by 4 bases, the J end by 4 bases, with 16 bases between. The CDR3 runs to 15 residues. Germline assignment: CDR1 MDHEN and CDR2 SYDVKM. The CDR3 is CASSSLRGGRETQYF. The CDR3 bases are TGTGCCAGCAGTTCCCTCAGGGGTGGAAGAGAGACCCAGTACTTC. The full variable domain, its missing parts supplied by reference TRBV28 and TRBJ2-5, is DVKVTQSSRYLVKRTGEKVFLECVQDMDHENMFWYRQDPGLGLRLIYFSYDVKMKEKGDIPEGYSVSREKKERFSLILESASTNQTSMYLCASSSLRGGRETQYFGPGTRLLVL.

This clonotype came up many times. The chain has TRBV7-9 and TRBJ1-1; possibly TRBD1 for D (6 bases). The germline V and J ends were trimmed by 0 bases and 5 bases, with 10 bases remaining between them. The germline V gene has CDR1 SEHNR and CDR2 FQNEAQ (reference sequence). CDR3 length equals 14 residues. In DNA, the CDR3 is TGTGCCAGCAGCTTAGCACAGGGTGGGACTGAAGCTTTCTTT. It yields the protein CASSLAQGGTEAFF.

The V and J genes are TRBV11-2 and TRBJ2-7, with D tentatively TRBD1 (6 bases). Deletions cut 0 bases from V and 1 base from J, with 10 bases between. This CDR3 has 15 residues. The germline CDR1 and CDR2 sequences are SGHAT and FQNNGV. The CDR3 region is CASSLDRTVSYEQYF. Here the CDR3 DNA reads TGTGCCAGCAGCTTAGATAGGACAGTTTCCTACGAGCAGTACTTC.

This clonotype was seen at least ten times. The chain employs TRBV15 and TRBJ1-5; the D gene is possibly TRBD1 (6 bases). Trimming shortened V by 2 bases and J by 5 bases, and 16 bases separated the two germline ends. The CDR3 spans 16 residues. CDR1 and CDR2 from the germline V gene are LNHNV and YYDKDF (reference sequence). The CDR3, as DNA: TGTGCCACCAGCAGACGAACCGGGACAACATATCAGCCCCAGCATTTT. It specifies CATSRRTGTTYQPQHF. The whole variable domain, remainder taken from reference TRBV15 and TRBJ1-5, is DAMVIQNPRYQVTQFGKPVTLSCSQTLNHNVMYWYQQKSSQAPKLLFHYYDKDFNNEADTPDNFQSRRPNTSFCFLDIRSPGLGDTAMYLCATSRRTGTTYQPQHFGDGTRLSIL.

This clonotype turned up a few times. With a much larger clone just one base away, this may be a read error. The chain recombines TRBV5-1 with TRBJ2-7, with 9 bases matching TRBD2. CDR1 is SGHRS and CDR2 is YFSETQ in the germline V gene. This CDR3 region has 15 residues. In nucleotides, the CDR3 is TGCGGCAGCAGCATTCAAGCGGGAGGAACCTACGAGCAGTACTTC. Translated: CGSSIQAGGTYEQYF.

A word on this clonotype: A read error may produce the germline difference seen at one junction end. V gene TRBV27 combines with J gene TRBJ2-7, with 7 bases that match TRBD2. The CDR3 has 15 amino acids. CDR1 and CDR2 from the germline V gene are MNHEY and SMNVEV (reference sequence). CDR3 protein: CARKGTIENTYEQSF. CDR3 bases: TGTGCCAGGAAGGGGACTATCGAAAATACCTACGAGCAGTCCTTC.

Turning to this clonotype: Possible read error: a much larger clone is one base away. V is TRBV9 and J is TRBJ2-6, with 7 nucleotides matching TRBD1. Germline V gene sequence: CDR1 SGDLS, CDR2 YYNGEE. The CDR3 spans 19 residues. The CDR3 DNA follows: TGTGCCAGCAGCGTAGCTAGGCACAGGGGTGGATCTGGGGCCAACGTCCTGAATTTC. Protein: CASSVARHRGGSGANVLNF.

At least ten counts were recorded for this clonotype. The gene calls are TRBV12-3 or TRBV12-4 and TRBJ1-1, with 12 positions matching TRBD1. The V segment lost 6 bases and the J segment 3 bases; nucleotides outside the gene matches: 5. The CDR3 loop spans 15 amino acids. CDR3 region: CASRGTGGADTEAFF. The CDR3 region has the DNA TGTGCCAGCAGGGGGACAGGGGGCGCGGACACTGAAGCTTTCTTT.

This clonotype has a count of ten or more. This chain uses TRBV6-5 with TRBJ2-7; 8 bases align to TRBD2. In germline, CDR1 is MNHEY, CDR2 SVGAGI. Trimming at V came to 4 bases and at J to 2 bases, leaving 7 bases not matched to a gene. The CDR3 is made up of 15 amino acids. Here the CDR3 reads CASSFSWRGAYEQYF. The CDR3 DNA follows: TGTGCCAGCAGTTTCTCCTGGCGGGGGGCCTACGAGCAGTACTTC.

In its sample, this clonotype was seen many times. The CDR3: CASSLVSADEQYF. The DNA of the CDR3 is TGTGCCAGCAGCTTAGTTTCCGCTGACGAGCAGTACTTC. The chain employs TRBV11-2 and TRBJ2-7; D not certain. Germline lookup yields CDR1 SGHAT and CDR2 FQNNGV. V gave up 1 base and J gave up 5 bases, with 9 bases separating them. The CDR3 loop spans 13 amino acids.

The J gene is TRBJ2-5, the V gene TRBV12-3 or TRBV12-4; tentatively, D is TRBD1 (6 bases). The CDR3 covers 13 residues. V shed 5 bases and J shed 1 base, with 8 bases lying between them. CDR3 DNA sequence: TGTGCCAGCAGTAAACAGGGCCAAGAGACCCAGTACTTC. This translates into CASSKQGQETQYF.

This clonotype was observed a few times. This chain connects TRBV11-2 to TRBJ2-7, with TRBD1 matching over 10 bases. V dropped 5 bases and J dropped 1; count of bases not matched to a gene: 8. Germline V CDR1 and CDR2: SGHAT, FQNNGV. The CDR3 length is 16 residues. DNA for the CDR3: TGTGCCAGCAGCAACAACCCGGGACAGGGGTCCTACGAGCAGTACTTC. Translation gives CASSNNPGQGSYEQYF.

This clonotype showed up many times. The V gene is TRBV27, the J gene TRBJ1-2; 11 positions agree with TRBD1. The CDR3 contains 15 residues. Germline values: CDR1 MNHEY, CDR2 SMNVEV (reference sequence). V trimming: 6 bases; J trimming: 6 bases; junction bases outside the gene matches: 9. CDR3 DNA: TGTGCCAGCAGGGGACAGGGGGTAACGGTCGATGGCTACACCTTC. Translation: CASRGQGVTVDGYTF.

Here the CDR3 DNA reads TGTGCCAGCTCACCGGTATCCGGGACTAGCGGGAGGGCCTACGAGCAGTACTTC. This encodes CASSPVSGTSGRAYEQYF. This sequence joins TRBV18 and TRBJ2-7, with TRBD2 identical over 16 bases. The V gene's germline CDR1 is KGHSH and CDR2 LQKENI. The trim removed 3 bases at V and 2 bases at J, leaving 7 bases unmatched. The CDR3 is made up of 18 amino acids. Complete variable domain (other parts from reference TRBV18 and TRBJ2-7): NAGVMQNPRHLVRRRGQEARLRCSPMKGHSHVYWYRQLPEEGLKFMVYLQKENIIDESGMPKERFSAEFPKEGPSILRIQQVVRGDSAAYFCASSPVSGTSGRAYEQYFGPGTRLTVT.

This clonotype was observed a few times. V gene TRBV4-2 combines with J gene TRBJ2-5; 9 bases match TRBD2. V shed 0 bases, J shed 3 bases, and the junction held 5 bases outside the gene matches. CDR1 is LGHNA, CDR2 YNFKEQ, per germline. CDR3 length equals 16 residues. As DNA, the CDR3 is TGTGCCAGCAGCCAAGAGTCTAGCGGGATGGAAGAGACCCAGTACTTC. Amino acid sequence: CASSQESSGMEETQYF.

The chain uses TRBV6-5 and TRBJ1-6; 8 positions agree with TRBD1. J was trimmed by 11 bases and V by 5 bases; bases with no gene match: 11. Germline V CDR1 and CDR2: MNHEY, SVGAGI. The CDR3 spans 15 residues. Written as DNA, the CDR3 is TGTGCCAGCAGTAATTCGGGACAGGTCCTTACACCCCTCCACTTT. Translating gives CASSNSGQVLTPLHF.

This clonotype was found many times. The chain couples TRBV2 to TRBJ1-5; tentatively, D is TRBD1 (6 bases). This CDR3 is 14 amino acids long. Trimming took off 6 bases at V and 5 bases at J, with 14 bases between the two ends. Germline CDR1 is SNHLY and CDR2 is FYNNEI. The CDR3 loop is CASSINRVHQPQHF. CDR3 in DNA: TGTGCCAGCAGCATTAACAGGGTTCATCAGCCCCAGCATTTT.

This clonotype was seen repeatedly, ten times or more. This chain connects TRBV27 to TRBJ2-7; 8 bases agree with TRBD1. The CDR3 has 13 residues. Germline V gives CDR1 MNHEY, CDR2 SMNVEV (reference sequence). Trimming took 5 bases from V and 3 from J; bases not matched to a gene: 3. For the CDR3, the DNA is TGTGCCAGCAGTCGGGGACAGGTCTACGAGCAGTACTTC. Translated: CASSRGQVYEQYF.

V and J are TRBV5-1 and TRBJ1-1; no firm D call. V lost 4 bases and J lost 7, with 17 bases in between. This CDR3 has 14 residues. The germline V gene encodes CDR1 SGHRS and CDR2 YFSETQ. Here the CDR3 DNA reads TGCGCCAGCAGCCCTACCCTAGGGTCGGGTGAAGCTTTCTTT. Translating it yields CASSPTLGSGEAFF. The entire variable domain, with the rest obtained from reference TRBV5-1 and TRBJ1-1, is as follows: KAGVTQTPRYLIKTRGQQVTLSCSPISGHRSVSWYQQTPGQGLQFLFEYFSETQRNKGNFPGRFSGRQFSNSRSEMNVSTLELGDSALYLCASSPTLGSGEAFFGQGTRLTVV.

DNA for the CDR3: TGTGCCAGCAGCTCAGGGACAGGGGTAGAGGAGACCCAGTACTTC. It specifies CASSSGTGVEETQYF. The chain is built from TRBV9 and TRBJ2-5, with 10 bases that match TRBD1. V was pared by 4 bases and J by 5 bases, with 8 bases of the junction left unmatched. The CDR3 consists of 15 residues. Germline V CDR1 and CDR2: SGDLS, YYNGEE.

The V call is TRBV6-2 or TRBV6-3, the J call TRBJ2-5; 7 nucleotides agree with TRBD1. Looked up from germline, CDR1 is MNHEY and CDR2 is SVGEGT. J was trimmed by 3 bases and V by 4 bases; bases with no gene match: 8. The CDR3 contains 15 residues. The CDR3 DNA reads TGTGCCAGCAGTTCTCCCGGGACAGTTAAAGAGACCCAGTACTTC. Its protein is CASSSPGTVKETQYF.

At least ten counts were recorded for this clonotype. The chain joins TRBV6-5 to TRBJ2-5, with a weak D call TRBD1 (5 bases). Germline assignment: CDR1 MNHEY and CDR2 SVGAGI. The CDR3 length is 14 residues. The V end was cut by 2 bases, the J end by 1 base, with 8 bases between. The CDR3 sequence: CASSYRQGQETQYF. CDR3 coding DNA: TGTGCCAGCAGTTACAGGCAGGGCCAAGAGACCCAGTACTTC.

The V and J genes are TRBV12-3 or TRBV12-4 and TRBJ2-7, with 7 positions matching TRBD2. With 3 bases clipped from V and 5 bases from J, the junction kept 10 bases outside the gene matches. The CDR3 totals 15 residues. CDR3 region: CASSFSFGGSNEQYF. In DNA form, the CDR3 reads TGTGCCAGCAGTTTCAGCTTTGGCGGGAGCAACGAGCAGTACTTC.

This chain links TRBV12-3 or TRBV12-4 with TRBJ1-5, with TRBD1 as a possible D gene (6 bases). The V end was cut by 4 bases, the J end by 4 bases, with 17 bases between. This CDR3 contains 16 residues. The CDR3: CASSYGGKEGNQPQHF. The CDR3 region has the DNA TGTGCCAGCAGTTACGGGGGCAAGGAGGGGAATCAGCCCCAGCATTTT.

This clonotype has a count of ten or more. The V gene is TRBV20-1, the J gene TRBJ1-1; D may be TRBD1 (6 bases). Trimming cost V 0 bases and J 2 bases, with 13 bases left between them. Germline assignment: CDR1 DFQATT and CDR2 SNEGSKA (reference sequence). The length of the CDR3 is 15 residues. The CDR3 nucleotides read TGCAGTGCTAGAGATGGGACATCTTCTAACACTGAAGCTTTCTTT. Translated, it gives CSARDGTSSNTEAFF.